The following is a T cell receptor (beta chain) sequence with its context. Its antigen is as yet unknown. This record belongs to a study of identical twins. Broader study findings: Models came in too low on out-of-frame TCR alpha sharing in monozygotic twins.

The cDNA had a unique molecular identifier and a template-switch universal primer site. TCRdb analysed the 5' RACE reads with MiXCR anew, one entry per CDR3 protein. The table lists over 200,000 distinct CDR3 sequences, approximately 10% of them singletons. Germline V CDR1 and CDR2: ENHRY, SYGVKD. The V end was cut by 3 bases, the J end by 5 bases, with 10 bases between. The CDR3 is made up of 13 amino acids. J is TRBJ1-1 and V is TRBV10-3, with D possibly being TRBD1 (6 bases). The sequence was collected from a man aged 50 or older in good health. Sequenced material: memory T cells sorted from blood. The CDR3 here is CAISEQGRTEAFF. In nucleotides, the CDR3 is TGTGCCATCAGTGAACAGGGACGGACTGAAGCTTTCTTT.